The 6 T cell receptor beta chains below all came from one sample that was sequenced in a study of regulatory T cells in long-lasting Graves disease. TCR beta libraries were built with iRepertoire HTBI primers and Arm-PCR of CDR3 regions. TCRdb fed the multiplex PCR reads into MiXCR, producing one record per CDR3 protein. The data contain 550,000 to 650,000 distinct CDR3 sequences, about 15% of them seen just once; the ten biggest clones take up 12%. As to time point: newly diagnosed GD, antithyroid drugs for less than 3 months. Scientists built the TCR library using RNA that was extracted from PBMCs. These records were also assigned to another study, of T cells in Graves' hyperthyroidism and ophthalmopathy.

This sample comprised peripheral blood mononuclear cells (PBMCs), obtained at new diagnosis, from a patient treated with antithyroid drugs. These receptors all stem from a man aged 18 to 29 with Graves disease.

This clonotype showed up many times. J is TRBJ2-3 and V is TRBV7-8; TRBD2 matches at 7 bases. Unmatched junction bases numbered 9, after V lost 1 base and J lost 2 bases. CDR1 and CDR2 from the germline V gene are SGHVS and FQNEAQ. This CDR3 has 17 amino acids. CDR3 nucleotides: TGTGCCAGCAGCTTAGGTGAGGCTAGCGGAGACACAGATACGCAGTATTTT. This translates into CASSLGEASGDTDTQYF.

V is TRBV7-9 and J is TRBJ1-2; no clear D gene. Trimming cost V 1 base and J 2 bases, with 14 bases left between them. CDR1 SEHNR and CDR2 FQNEAQ come from the germline V gene (reference sequence). This CDR3 region has 16 residues. CDR3 sequence: CASSLVPIDPNYGYTF. The CDR3 DNA sequence: TGTGCCAGCAGCTTAGTACCCATCGACCCCAACTATGGCTACACCTTC.

The J gene is TRBJ1-5, the V gene TRBV30; unclear D gene. Trimming left V 2 bases short and J 4 bases short, with 9 bases between. CDR3 size: 13 residues. The germline gives CDR1 GTSNPN, CDR2 SVGIG (reference sequence). Here the CDR3 DNA reads TGTGCCTGGAGTAAGATAGGGAATCAGCCCCAGCATTTT. Translating it yields CAWSKIGNQPQHF.

This chain links TRBV5-4 with TRBJ2-1; 8 nucleotides agree with TRBD2. This CDR3 spans 15 amino acids. The junction had 6 bases not matched to a gene; V was cut back by 0 bases and J by 7 bases. Germline V gives CDR1 SGHNT, CDR2 YYREEE (reference sequence). The CDR3 coding sequence is TGTGCCAGCAGCTTGGTGGCGGGAGGAGCGAATGAGCAGTTCTTC. Amino acids: CASSLVAGGANEQFF.

This clonotype was seen only a few times. Its ends do not fully match the called genes, so a read error is possible. This chain uses TRBV7-7 with TRBJ1-2; TRBD1 aligns across 7 bases. CDR1 is SSHAT and CDR2 is FNYEAQ in the germline V gene (reference sequence). CDR3 size: 17 residues. CDR3 sequence: CASSPFSGTAKNYGYTF. The CDR3 bases are TGTGCTAGCAGTCCATTCTCCGGGACAGCGAAAAACTATGGCTACACCTTC.

The gene calls are TRBV18 and TRBJ1-1, with 7 positions matching TRBD1. In germline, CDR1 is KGHSH, CDR2 LQKENI. V was clipped by 6 bases and J by 0 bases; unmatched bases: 10. The length of the CDR3 is 16 residues. CDR3 in DNA: TGTGCCAGCTCGACAGACAGGGTCCTCATGAACACTGAAGCTTTCTTT. Amino acids: CASSTDRVLMNTEAFF.